The T cell receptor beta chain described here comes from a study of T cells expressing NK-cell markers. TCRdb re-called the 5' RACE reads and catalogs CDR3 proteins one per entry, DNA excluded. The record lists some 600,000 distinct CDR3 sequences, of which the ten most abundant hold 3.5% to 4.5%. Germline V CDR1 and CDR2: MDHEN, SYDVKM. The length of the CDR3 is 15 residues. Sequenced material: blood T cells: a sorted CD56 or NKG2C T cell subset, CD4+ or CD8+ T cells, or bulk PBMC T cells (not recorded which). The chain uses TRBV28 and TRBJ2-3; TCRdb calls TRBD1, which cannot be checked without DNA. This TCR was sampled from a young man in good health. This chain's CDR3 is CASRPNRGLSDTQYF.